This T cell receptor beta chain was captured by sequencing in a study of T cells in localized non-small cell lung cancer. Here immunoSEQ multiplex PCR was the method, and the copy in TCRdb shows in-frame clones only, minus some. The sample shows over 40,000 clones, 86% of them seen only once. V shed 7 bases, J shed 3 bases, and the junction held 7 bases outside the gene matches. There are 14 residues in the CDR3. Germline loops: CDR1 SGHAT, CDR2 FQDESV (reference sequence). The specimen was peripheral blood, collected before any cancer treatment. This TCR derives from a woman aged 18-55 years with stage III lung adenocarcinoma. V is TRBV11-1 and J is TRBJ1-1; 8 bases agree with TRBD1. CDR3 DNA: TGTGCCAGCACCCCAAGACAGGGGTACACTGAAGCTTTCTTT. This sequence encodes CASTPRQGYTEAFF.